This TCR beta chain was retrieved from a study of cytomegalovirus exposure and HLA in healthy donors (TCRdb year 2017). General notes on the study: An earlier analysis of some 500 of the donors reported roughly 270 Gb of sequence data and around 120 million unique TCR beta sequences from 150 million to 200 million T cells. Around 330 gigabases of sequencing data and around 85 million unique TCR sequences made up an early release that covered approximately 650 HLA-typed donors. Of the 300 to 450 genotyped donors, approximately 81% were placed in the genetic ancestry cluster associated with self-reported Caucasian donors. The study aimed to test whether signatures of past pathogen exposure could be identified by cataloging public T cell receptors. The study profiled the T cell repertoires of hundreds of subjects by immunosequencing and related them to cytomegalovirus serostatus. A separate validation cohort of approximately 120 different subjects was used in addition to the roughly 720-subject first cohort. The study combined high-throughput TCR immunosequencing, statistical association of individual TCRs with disease status, and machine learning to predict cytomegalovirus infection status. In a later analysis, previously published TCR beta repertoires from several hundred donors were re-analyzed and high-resolution HLA genotyping was added so that TCR occurrence patterns could be studied. The later analysis used no new phenotypic data to find candidate immune exposures, relying instead on TCR beta sequences and their occurrence across donors. In an earlier analysis of a few hundred of the donors, high-throughput TCR beta sequencing was used to judge whether each TCR beta V gene segment behaved as functional or pseudogenic. Donor age, sex, ethnicity and CMV serostatus were compiled together with the repertoire data. A later genetic analysis used genome-wide SNP genotypes for 398 of the 666 donors, treating that subset as a discovery cohort. All discovery cohort repertoires had been generated using a single sequencing platform. Class I and class II HLA loci were covered by the typing at four-digit resolution. Typing coverage varied by locus: 629-630 donors for A, B, C, DRB1 and DQB1; some 520 for DQA1; about 590 for DPA1; 450 to 480 for DPB1. About five DR-DQ haplotypes were treated as single units for association and clustering because of strong linkage in the cohort. Among about 400 genotyped donors of the cohort, an average of approximately 240,000 unique TCR beta nucleotide sequences was sequenced per donor, of which approximately 18% were non-productive. Broad study findings and their caveats: A further reported finding was that TCR beta sequences accurately predicted the HLA-A and HLA-B alleles for most subjects in the first cohort. The sequencing pipeline was judged likely to have produced a cluster of highly shared sequence variants as a technical artifact. An earlier analysis of around 600 of the donors showed that most TCR beta V segments appeared in productive rearrangements either about 87% or about 30% of the time, which broadly matched IMGT annotations. In a later genetic analysis, a missense DCLRE1C variant was associated with V-gene and J-gene trimming of TCR beta chains, and the association was replicated in an independent cohort. In this cohort, only TCR beta chains were sequenced, and detectable features were limited by the absence of alpha or paired-chain data. In a later analysis, HLA-associated TCR beta chains showed more clonal expansion and lower generation probabilities than non-associated chains that were equally common. Because HLA typing was unavailable for some donors at each locus, only the typed subset was used in association tests. The presence/absence analyses assumed that sequencing depth was roughly uniform across donors, and that assumption may not be true. The classifier was reported to diagnose cytomegalovirus status with high specificity and sensitivity in both the original cohort and the validation cohort. In a later analysis, the rate of TCR association differed among HLA loci, with DRB1 alleles having the most associated TCRs and HLA-C alleles having the fewest. Because counts were too low, fewer than 20 rarely observed V segments, including chromosome 9 orphons, were excluded from the earlier analysis of 587 of the donors. In the study, some 160 TCR beta chains were listed as associated with cytomegalovirus. Most CMV-associated TCR beta chains appeared to be HLA-restricted in a later analysis, and the HLA associations seemed to be driven largely by CMV exposure. Strong co-occurrence of HLA alleles, especially DR and DQ, made assigning TCR associations to individual alleles difficult. Some IMGT-functional V segments, including TRBV6-2 and TRBV6-3, could not be told apart with the 87-base-pair reads, so those segments were excluded. Linkage disequilibrium might explain the correlated functional status among segregating V segments, but an unknown experimental factor could not be excluded. Most TCR sequences were seen in very few donors, while some public TCRs were found in many individuals. A later analysis associated 15,000 or so TCR beta sequences with specific HLA alleles at a false discovery rate of 0.05. A later genetic analysis reported fewer N-insertions in productive TCRs among donors in an Asian-associated ancestry cluster than the roughly 620-donor mean. According to a later analysis, parvovirus B19, influenza, CMV and Epstein-Barr virus appeared linked to several top co-occurrence clusters. The only immune exposure information available for the cohort was CMV serostatus. Three of the identified cytomegalovirus-associated TCR beta chains were confirmed in vitro to be specific for cytomegalovirus antigens. According to the authors, the approach could potentially be generalized to other disease states and immunological phenotypes.

Note on this clone: Which antigen it targets is not known. No much larger clonotype is one base removed from it; base qualities were not supplied.

V loses 7 bases of germline sequence and J loses 1 base, and the interval between the two ends is 10 bases. The germline V gene (reference sequence) provides CDR1 MNHEY and CDR2 SMNVEV. Including the terminal cysteine and phenylalanine, the CDR3 comprises 13 residues. The only DNA kept is the CDR3, 39 bases in frame from the first base. The cohort was made up of several hundred healthy bone marrow donors. At the time of sampling, every cohort member was nominally healthy, though immune exposures that went unrecorded were likely present. The donor tested CMV seronegative, placing the donor among the roughly 400 seronegative members of the cohort. Each donor provided a peripheral blood sample, and peripheral blood mononuclear cells were used for TCR beta sequencing. Genomic DNA extraction from the blood cell samples was performed with the Qiagen DNeasy Blood Extraction Kit. The library was prepared using the immunoSEQ multiplex PCR assay. The multiplex PCR relied on a mix of 60 forward primers for TCR Vbeta segments and 13 reverse primers for TCR Jbeta segments. A multiplex PCR assay on genomic DNA amplified the CDR3 region of rearranged TCR beta genes. The amplified TCR beta libraries were sequenced on the Illumina HiSeq System as 87-base-pair reads. Concerning the study's data processing: A later analysis tallied 80 million to 95 million unique TCR beta chains across the 700 or so repertoires, and about 10 million of those chains were shared by two or more donors. A nearest-neighbor algorithm error-corrected the raw reads and collapsed the reads into unique sequences, merging closely related sequences to remove PCR and sequencing errors. Alignment of CDR3 sequences to IMGT reference sequences was used to assign V, D and J gene segments. For a sequence to be retained, a match of at least six nucleotides to both a V gene segment and a J gene segment was required. Rearrangements were classified as productive when the CDR3 lacked stop codons and remained in frame with V and J, and all other rearrangements were classified as non-productive. CDR3 was defined according to IMGT convention as the region running from the second conserved V-encoded cysteine to the conserved J-encoded phenylalanine. Sequences without an unambiguous match to a single V gene segment were excluded from the earlier analysis of a few hundred of the donors. An earlier analysis of fewer than 750 of the donors called V segments functional above 56.7% productive rearrangements and segregating when the between-donor standard deviation exceeded 5%. A statistical classification framework was built to diagnose cytomegalovirus status from the catalog of TCR beta chain sequences. A later analysis assigned V and J genes by comparing TCR nucleotide sequences with IMGT/GENE-DB human TR gene sequences. Using the TCRdist pipeline, a later analysis assigned CDR3 sequences along with most-parsimonious VDJ recombination scenarios. In a later analysis, each TCR beta chain was defined by its CDR3 amino acid sequence together with its V-gene family, and reads lacking a unique V-gene family were excluded. A later analysis removed 600 or so highly shared, low-generation-probability nucleotide sequences to deal with suspected cross-contamination and a sequencing artifact. A later analysis calculated a clonal expansion index for each public chain from normalized within-repertoire ranks of inferred template counts. A later analysis computed generation probabilities with a VDJ recombination model fitted to out-of-frame rearrangements, and checked the results against IGoR. In a later analysis, TCR-TCR, TCR-HLA and TCR-CMV co-occurrence was scored with hypergeometric tests, and a repertoire-size bias correction was applied to TCR pairs. A later analysis estimated false discovery rates by permuting HLA or CMV assignments 20 times. In a later analysis, co-occurring TCRs were grouped using DBSCAN, with TCRdist sequence similarity added in when clustering inside HLA-allele-positive subsets. For co-occurrence clustering, repertoires with fewer than 30,000 or more than 120,000 public chains were excluded, along with about five repertoires with anomalous nucleotide sharing. The source is immuneACCESS, and TCRdb retained only in-frame sequences with V and J called. Part of the clones is not carried over; for the studies checked, unresolved V genes explain less than half of this, and the remainder is unexplained. V and J calls and clone size are those listed in that table; D and trimming were worked out from the DNA. The sample table lists over 70,000 clones, roughly 66% of them with a count of one. The ten largest clones represent roughly 2.2% of the sample.

The source of this sequence is a young man in good health and CMV-seronegative. The chain employs TRBV27 and TRBJ1-1, with the D gene not confidently named. Sequenced sample: PBMCs. The base sequence is TGTGCCAGCAATATGGCGGGGAACACTGAAGCTTTCTTT. Its protein is CASNMAGNTEAFF.